One sample yielded the 16 T cell receptor beta chains listed below, sequenced in a study of regulatory T cells in long-lasting Graves disease. Arm-PCR with iRepertoire HTBI primers amplified the CDR3 regions for these TCR beta libraries. Each CDR3 protein gets one entry after TCRdb re-called the multiplex PCR reads with MiXCR. Among around 450,000 distinct CDR3 sequences listed, about a sixth were seen once. Described time point: newly diagnosed GD, antithyroid drugs for less than 3 months. The TCR library used RNA extracted from PBMCs. These data also formed part of another study, on T cells in Graves' hyperthyroidism and ophthalmopathy.

Source: peripheral blood mononuclear cells (PBMCs), taken at new diagnosis, from a patient treated with antithyroid drugs. Source of these receptors: a man aged 35 to 55 with Graves disease.

This chain uses TRBV4-2 with TRBJ2-3; 9 positions match TRBD2. With 2 bases clipped from V and 5 bases from J, the junction kept 8 bases outside the gene matches. There are 16 residues in the CDR3. Germline V CDR1 and CDR2: LGHNA, YNFKEQ. The CDR3 is CASSQLPTSGRDTQYF. The CDR3 DNA is TGTGCCAGCAGCCAACTCCCGACTAGCGGTAGAGATACGCAGTATTTT.

The chain combines TRBV20-1 with TRBJ2-2; 12 bases fit TRBD2. CDR1 is DFQATT and CDR2 is SNEGSKA in the germline V gene (reference sequence). The CDR3 has 17 residues. J lost 3 bases, V lost 6 bases, and 11 bases had no gene match. The CDR3 sequence: CSAIGTSGWSYTGELFF. CDR3 bases: TGCAGTGCGATCGGGACTAGCGGGTGGAGTTACACCGGGGAGCTGTTTTTT.

This clonotype has more than one count but fewer than ten. The chain couples TRBV28 to TRBJ1-2; 8 bases line up with TRBD1. Germline V gene sequence: CDR1 MDHEN, CDR2 SYDVKM. The CDR3 has 17 amino acids. V lost 2 bases and J lost 4; bases outside the gene matches: 12. The CDR3 is CASSLGQGSALRYGYTF. In nucleotides, the CDR3 is TGTGCCAGCAGTTTAGGACAGGGTTCAGCCCTGCGCTATGGCTACACCTTC.

The chain couples TRBV5-1 to TRBJ1-1, with a weak D call TRBD1 (5 bases). The CDR3 covers 15 residues. Germline-derived CDR1 and CDR2 are SGHRS and YFSETQ. The ends were cut back, 4 bases at V and 3 bases at J, with 16 bases in the middle. CDR3 loop: CASSIRGEGDTEAFF. The CDR3 DNA reads TGCGCCAGCAGCATCCGGGGGGAAGGGGACACTGAAGCTTTCTTT.

As DNA, the CDR3 is TGTGCCAGCGGGGGACAGCCCCGGGTGAGCAATCAGCCCCAGCATTTT. Protein sequence: CASGGQPRVSNQPQHF. The rearrangement uses TRBV28 and TRBJ1-5; 7 bases are a match to TRBD1. Trimming took 8 bases from V and 1 from J; bases not matched to a gene: 11. Germline CDR1 MDHEN, CDR2 SYDVKM. The CDR3 is 16 amino acids.

This clonotype was picked up many times. The chain is built from TRBV11-1 and TRBJ2-1; perhaps TRBD2 as D (6 bases). CDR3 size: 20 residues. The V end was cut by 6 bases, the J end by 3 bases, with 30 bases between. Germline CDR1 is SGHAT and CDR2 is FQDESV (reference sequence). The CDR3 DNA sequence: TGTGCCAGCAGAGAAGGAGGGGCCCTCCTGTCTCTCGCTCTCTACAATGAGCAGTTCTTC. Protein: CASREGGALLSLALYNEQFF.

The chain has TRBV3-1 and TRBJ1-5; D not certain. The V end was cut by 3 bases, the J end by 5 bases, with 5 bases between. The length of the CDR3 is 12 residues. The germline V gene has CDR1 LGHDT and CDR2 YNNKEL (reference sequence). The CDR3 is CASSHSHQPQHF. CDR3 DNA: TGTGCCAGCAGCCACTCTCATCAGCCCCAGCATTTT.

At least ten counts were recorded for this clonotype. The V and J genes are TRBV7-9 and TRBJ2-3, with D possibly matching TRBD1 (5 bases). The CDR3 runs 14 residues. The germline V and J ends were trimmed by 1 base and 4 bases, with 9 bases remaining between them. Germline V gene lookup returns CDR1 SEHNR and CDR2 FQNEAQ (reference sequence). The CDR3 spells CASSLVWGADTQYF. The CDR3 DNA reads TGTGCCAGCAGCTTAGTGTGGGGCGCAGATACGCAGTATTTT. The complete variable domain, with remaining parts taken from reference TRBV7-9 and TRBJ2-3, reads DTGVSQNPRHKITKRGQNVTFRCDPISEHNRLYWYRQTLGQGPEFLTYFQNEAQLEKSRLLSDRFSAERPKGSFSTLEIQRTEQGDSAMYLCASSLVWGADTQYFGPGTRLTVL.

This clonotype has only a few counts. The CDR3 reads CAWTGYSSYGYTF. CDR3 DNA sequence: TGTGCCTGGACCGGGTATTCTTCCTATGGCTACACCTTC. The V gene is TRBV30, the J gene TRBJ1-2; D call uncertain. The CDR3 sequence is 13 residues long. The V gene's germline CDR1 is GTSNPN and CDR2 SVGIG (reference sequence). The V gene lost 4 bases and the J gene lost 4 bases, with 13 bases spanning the gap.

The sample holds many counts of this clonotype. The chain carries TRBV27 and TRBJ2-1, with a possible D match to TRBD1 (6 bases). V was pared by 3 bases and J by 0 bases, with 15 bases between. The CDR3 loop spans 17 amino acids. Per the germline V gene, CDR1 is MNHEY and CDR2 is SMNVEV (reference sequence). Written as DNA, the CDR3 is TGTGCCAGCAGTTTGGACAGCCTCCTGAGCTCCTACAATGAGCAGTTCTTC. This translates into CASSLDSLLSSYNEQFF.

This clonotype was seen many times. The rearrangement joins TRBV20-1 to TRBJ2-7; TRBD2 agrees at 10 bases. Germline CDR1 and CDR2: DFQATT and SNEGSKA (reference sequence). The CDR3 contains 13 residues. Unmatched junction bases numbered 2, after V lost 6 bases and J lost 0 bases. In DNA, the CDR3 is TGCAGTGCACGGACTAGCGGCTCCTACGAGCAGTACTTC. It yields the protein CSARTSGSYEQYF.

This clonotype was picked up many times. This rearrangement joins TRBV7-9 to TRBJ2-7; D is perhaps TRBD2 (6 bases). The CDR3 consists of 15 residues. V lost 1 base and J 5 bases, leaving 15 bases between the germline ends. Germline V CDR1 and CDR2: SEHNR, FQNEAQ (reference sequence). In nucleotides, the CDR3 is TGTGCCAGCAGCTTAGGGCTAGCGAAAATCCACGAGCAGTACTTC. It is translated as CASSLGLAKIHEQYF. The variable domain in full, with the rest retrieved from reference TRBV7-9 and TRBJ2-7, is DTGVSQNPRHKITKRGQNVTFRCDPISEHNRLYWYRQTLGQGPEFLTYFQNEAQLEKSRLLSDRFSAERPKGSFSTLEIQRTEQGDSAMYLCASSLGLAKIHEQYFGPGTRLTVT.

The chain uses TRBV27 and TRBJ2-5; D is uncertain. Germline loops: CDR1 MNHEY, CDR2 SMNVEV (reference sequence). Between the trimmed V and J ends, which lost 5 bases and 1 base, there was a span of 11 bases. The CDR3 contains 14 residues. The CDR3 is CASSPWGVQETQYF. CDR3 in DNA: TGTGCCAGCAGTCCTTGGGGTGTCCAAGAGACCCAGTACTTC.

This clonotype was counted at least ten times. The J gene is TRBJ2-1, the V gene TRBV2; D may be TRBD2 (5 bases). Trimming pared 0 bases from V and 4 bases from J, leaving 13 bases between. Germline lookup yields CDR1 SNHLY and CDR2 FYNNEI. This CDR3 region has 16 residues. CDR3: CASSEAEVAGYNEQFF. CDR3 nucleotides: TGTGCCAGCAGTGAAGCGGAGGTAGCTGGGTACAATGAGCAGTTCTTC.

This clonotype was recorded many times. The chain links TRBV12-3 or TRBV12-4 to TRBJ2-5, with 10 nucleotides matching TRBD1. The trim removed 7 bases at V and 5 bases at J, leaving 10 bases unmatched. The CDR3 covers 15 residues. CDR3 residues: CASTRDRGPSETQYF. CDR3 coding DNA: TGTGCCAGCACCCGAGACAGGGGGCCCTCGGAGACCCAGTACTTC.

In its sample, this clonotype was seen many times. This chain joins TRBV28 and TRBJ2-1, with D possibly matching TRBD2 (6 bases). Germline V gene data show CDR1 as MDHEN and CDR2 as SYDVKM. With 7 bases removed from V and 3 bases from J, the gap between germline ends came to 13 bases. The CDR3 totals 14 residues. CDR3 DNA: TGTGCCAGCACCTTCCGGGACTTCTACAATGAGCAGTTCTTC. Its protein product is CASTFRDFYNEQFF.